The rows below give T cell receptor beta chains drawn from one sample of a study of T cells in Graves' hyperthyroidism and ophthalmopathy. Using its own MiXCR run on the multiplex PCR reads, TCRdb lists one record per CDR3 protein. The sample lists around 420,000 distinct CDR3 sequences; 15% to 19% were seen once. The sequenced sample was blood. The receptor source for this set is a woman aged 18-29 years with Graves' hyperthyroidism. Each CDR3 is given with its conserved first and last residue. D genes are given only for firm matches. Expanded clones are given a class, and other clones once, few, many or no size at all.

TRBJ2-5 | TRBV20-1 | many | . | 15 | CSAEGAKAGQETQYF | TGCAGTGCGGAAGGGGCCAAGGCAGGGCAAGAGACCCAGTACTTC
TRBJ2-1 | TRBV7-6 | many | . | 13 | CASSSGDYNEQFF | TGTGCCAGCAGCTCAGGGGACTACAATGAGCAGTTCTTC
TRBJ1-4 | TRBV29-1 | few | . | 13 | CSVEIHPNEKLFF | TGCAGCGTTGAGATTCATCCTAATGAAAAACTGTTTTTT
TRBJ2-1 | TRBV15 | many | . | 13 | CATSSRPVWEQFF | TGTGCCACCAGCTCGCGCCCGGTATGGGAGCAGTTCTTC
TRBJ2-7 | TRBV6-1 | many | . | 17 | CASSHLATGTRSYEQYF | TGTGCCAGCAGCCACTTAGCCACCGGGACCCGAAGCTACGAGCAGTACTTC
TRBJ2-5 | TRBV5-1 | many | TRBD1 | 15 | CASSWLGTGSETQYF | TGCGCCAGCAGCTGGCTGGGGACAGGGTCAGAGACCCAGTACTTC
TRBJ2-1 | TRBV30 | . | . | 10 | CAWSLGEQFF | TGTGCCTGGAGTCTCGGTGAGCAGTTCTTC
TRBJ2-7 | TRBV5-1 | many | . | 12 | CASSSTGGEQYF | TGCGCCAGCAGCTCCACAGGAGGGGAGCAGTACTTC
TRBJ2-1 | TRBV4-1 | . | TRBD2 | 18 | CASSQVLAGGRGKAEQFF | TGCGCCAGCAGCCAAGTCCTAGCGGGGGGCCGGGGGAAGGCAGAGCAGTTCTTC
TRBJ2-7 | TRBV2 | many | . | 13 | CASSEERQVEQYF | TGTGCCAGCAGTGAAGAGCGACAGGTCGAGCAGTACTTC
TRBJ1-5 | TRBV20-1 | many | . | 13 | CSAKTGPFGPQHF | TGCAGTGCCAAAACCGGGCCCTTCGGGCCCCAGCATTTT
TRBJ2-7 | TRBV7-2 | many | TRBD2 | 15 | CASSLGGGTYGEQYF | TGTGCCAGCAGCTTGGGGGGAGGGACTTACGGGGAGCAGTACTTC
TRBJ1-1 | TRBV19 | few | . | 13 | CASTKDRVTEAFF | TGTGCCAGTACCAAGGACAGAGTCACTGAAGCTTTCTTT
TRBJ2-2 | TRBV24-1 | many | . | 16 | CATSDPVRANTGELFF | TGTGCCACCAGTGACCCCGTTAGGGCGAACACCGGGGAGCTGTTTTTT
TRBJ1-2 | TRBV12-3/TRBV12-4 | many | . | 13 | CASSLYRAAGYTF | TGTGCCAGCAGTCTATACAGGGCTGCCGGCTACACCTTC
TRBJ1-4 | TRBV5-5 | few | . | 13 | CASSPGPFEKLFF | TGTGCCAGCAGCCCCGGACCGTTTGAAAAACTGTTTTTT
TRBJ2-7 | TRBV25-1 | . | TRBD1 | 14 | CASRSFDRANEQYF | TGTGCCAGCAGATCTTTTGACAGGGCCAACGAGCAGTACTTC
TRBJ2-7 | TRBV6-2/TRBV6-3 | few | TRBD2 | 16 | CASSVRTSGKRYEQYF | TGTGCCAGCAGTGTAAGGACTAGCGGGAAGAGGTACGAGCAGTACTTC
TRBJ2-1 | TRBV28 | many | TRBD2 | 14 | CASREAGGYNEQFF | TGTGCCAGCAGAGAAGCGGGGGGTTACAATGAGCAGTTCTTC
TRBJ2-7 | TRBV20-1 | . | . | 12 | CSAQEGPYEQYF | TGCAGTGCCCAAGAGGGTCCTTACGAGCAGTACTTC